This note documents a single TCR beta chain sequence. Its target is not known. These data belong to a study of shared clonotypes between healthy human individuals. Whole-study context: The composition of the donors was a couple of women and a few men aged 18 to 49.

Sequenced by immunoSEQ multiplex PCR; TCRdb stores in-frame clones only, minus some. The sample lists about 690,000 clones; 90% were seen once. Broader study findings: Generation of non-shared clonotypes was less probable than generation of clonotypes shared by all four donors.

V lost 3 bases, J lost 4 bases, and 1 base stayed unmatched. Germline CDR1 is KGHSH and CDR2 is LQKENI. The CDR3 loop spans 15 amino acids. CD45RO+ cells and CCR7-negative CD45RA+ TemRA cells were combined as CD8 memory. The chain recombines TRBV18 with TRBJ2-1; the match to TRBD2 covers 12 bases. This clonotype was sampled from a man between 18 and 29 years old in good health. Some clones in this sample may be carry-over from other donors' samples. The specimen was memory CD8+ T cells from PBMCs. Subset noted: CD45RO+ cells pooled with CCR7-negative TemRA cells. The CDR3 here is CASSPTSGSYNEQFF. The CDR3 DNA reads as TGTGCCAGCTCACCGACTAGCGGGAGTTACAATGAGCAGTTCTTC.